The 19 T cell receptor beta chains in this list originate from one sample, sequenced in a study of identical twins. TCRdb re-called the 5' RACE reads through MiXCR, storing one row per CDR3 protein. This sample yields hundreds of thousands of distinct CDR3 sequences, of which around 6% are seen a single time; approximately 2% belongs to the top ten. The sequenced sample was naive T cells sorted from blood. All receptors derive from a man younger than 30 in good health.

This clonotype was seen many times. This chain links TRBV5-6 with TRBJ2-3; D ambiguous. Germline CDR1 SGHDT, CDR2 YYEEEE. CDR3 length: 14 amino acids. V lost 0 bases to trimming and J lost 6 bases, with 11 bases between them. DNA for the CDR3: TGTGCCAGCAGCTTGGGTGCACGGTCCGATACGCAGTATTTT. It yields the protein CASSLGARSDTQYF.

The chain combines TRBV7-9 with TRBJ2-2, with TRBD2 as a possible D gene (7 bases). The CDR3 is 17 amino acids. V was clipped by 5 bases and J by 4 bases, with 20 bases between them. CDR1 is SEHNR and CDR2 is FQNEAQ in the germline V gene (reference sequence). The CDR3 DNA sequence: TGTGCCAGCAGCCCCCGAAGGGGGGGAGCGATCACCGGGGAGCTGTTTTTT. Translated: CASSPRRGGAITGELFF.

This clonotype has a handful of counts. This chain connects TRBV18 to TRBJ2-1; a possible D gene is TRBD2 (5 bases). Trimming shortened V by 8 bases and J by 5 bases, and 16 bases separated the two germline ends. Per germline, CDR1 KGHSH and CDR2 LQKENI. CDR3 size: 14 residues. CDR3 region: CASLPGKFDNEQFF. The CDR3 bases are TGTGCCAGCCTCCCGGGGAAATTCGACAATGAGCAGTTCTTC.

This clonotype was recorded many times. The chain recombines TRBV5-1 with TRBJ1-2, with 7 bases matching TRBD1. J lost 6 bases, V lost 3 bases, and 8 bases had no gene match. This CDR3 contains 14 residues. The germline CDR1 and CDR2 sequences are SGHRS and YFSETQ. In DNA, the CDR3 is TGCGCCAGCAGCTACCAGGGGGGTTTGGATGGCTACACCTTC. Protein product: CASSYQGGLDGYTF.

In its sample, this clonotype was seen many times. The chain uses TRBV9 and TRBJ2-2, with 11 bases lining up with TRBD2. The V segment lost 2 bases and the J segment 4 bases; nucleotides outside the gene matches: 4. The CDR3 extends over 16 amino acids. Looked up from germline, CDR1 is SGDLS and CDR2 is YYNGEE. The CDR3 sequence: CASSVTSGRGTGELFF. The DNA for the CDR3 is TGTGCCAGCAGCGTTACTAGCGGGAGAGGCACCGGGGAGCTGTTTTTT.

This chain uses TRBV20-1 with TRBJ2-2; no reliable D call. V lost 1 base to trimming and J lost 7 bases, with 16 bases between them. From germline, CDR1 is DFQATT and CDR2 SNEGSKA (reference sequence). The CDR3 consists of 15 residues. The CDR3 loop is CSARVIRTSGGELFF. For the CDR3, the DNA is TGCAGTGCTAGAGTTATCAGGACCTCCGGCGGGGAGCTGTTTTTT.

The chain has TRBV7-8 and TRBJ2-2; the match to TRBD2 covers 7 bases. Unmatched junction bases numbered 1, after V lost 3 bases and J lost 6 bases. Germline CDR1 SGHVS, CDR2 FQNEAQ. This CDR3 has 13 amino acids. The CDR3 DNA sequence: TGTGCCAGCAGCTTTCGGGGGGCCGGGGAGCTGTTTTTT. It specifies CASSFRGAGELFF.

This clonotype was picked up a small number of times. The chain has TRBV5-1 and TRBJ2-7; 16 bases agree with TRBD2. Germline V CDR1 and CDR2: SGHRS, YFSETQ. The V segment lost 1 base and the J segment 0 bases; nucleotides outside the gene matches: 22. The CDR3 spans 24 residues. The CDR3 is CASSLSRVWFEPGLAGGTSYEQYF. The CDR3 bases are TGCGCCAGCAGCTTGAGCAGGGTCTGGTTTGAGCCGGGACTAGCGGGAGGGACCTCCTACGAGCAGTACTTC.

The table lists this clonotype with many counts. The gene calls are TRBV5-1 and TRBJ2-3; 8 bases agree with TRBD1. In germline, CDR1 is SGHRS, CDR2 YFSETQ. The trim removed 4 bases at V and 6 bases at J, leaving 4 bases unmatched. The CDR3 contains 13 residues. The CDR3, as DNA: TGCGCCAGCAGCCCCACAGGGGGGGATACGCAGTATTTT. Its translation is CASSPTGGDTQYF.

This clonotype was seen at least ten times. The chain joins TRBV29-1 to TRBJ2-5, with D uncertain. Trimming cost V 4 bases and J 9 bases, with 9 bases left between them. This CDR3 is 10 amino acids long. CDR1 is SQVTM, CDR2 ANQGSEA, per germline. CDR3 DNA sequence: TGCAGCGTTGTAAGTGGTTCCCAGTACTTC. Translated, it gives CSVVSGSQYF. The whole variable domain, filled in from reference TRBV29-1 and TRBJ2-5, reads SAVISQKPSRDICQRGTSLTIQCQVDSQVTMMFWYRQQPGQSLTLIATANQGSEATYESGFVIDKFPISRPNLTFSTLTVSNMSPEDSSIYLCSVVSGSQYFGPGTRLLVL.

The chain recombines TRBV28 with TRBJ2-1, with D possibly being TRBD1 (5 bases). The germline CDR1 and CDR2 sequences are MDHEN and SYDVKM. The ends were cut back, 10 bases at V and 10 bases at J, with 17 bases in the middle. The CDR3 loop spans 12 amino acids. CDR3 sequence reads: CANQGRVGEQFF. CDR3 DNA sequence: TGTGCCAACCAAGGCAGGGTCGGGGAGCAGTTCTTC. Combining the CDR3 with reference TRBV28 and TRBJ2-1 gives the whole variable domain DVKVTQSSRYLVKRTGEKVFLECVQDMDHENMFWYRQDPGLGLRLIYFSYDVKMKEKGDIPEGYSVSREKKERFSLILESASTNQTSMYLCANQGRVGEQFFGPGTRLTVL.

Regarding this clonotype: A much larger clone sits a single nucleotide away, making a read error possible. The CDR3 does not close with the conserved phenylalanine or tryptophan, likely indicating a read error. The V gene is TRBV27, the J gene TRBJ1-5; no clear D gene. Germline CDR1 is MNHEY and CDR2 is SMNVEV (reference sequence). The ends were cut back, 2 bases at V and 4 bases at J, with 6 bases in the middle. This CDR3 has 13 residues. The CDR3 DNA is TGTGCCAGCAGTTTACATGCAAATCAGCCCCAGCATTAT. Its protein product is CASSLHANQPQHY.

This clonotype was counted ten times or more. This chain connects TRBV12-3 or TRBV12-4 to TRBJ1-1; D may be TRBD1 (6 bases). The CDR3 is 13 residues long. Trimming took 5 bases from V and 8 from J, leaving 15 bases between them. CDR3 in amino acids: CASSLQHTGEAFF. Here the CDR3 DNA reads TGTGCCAGCAGTCTCCAGCACACAGGGGAAGCTTTCTTT.

This clonotype was counted at least ten times. V is TRBV20-1 and J is TRBJ1-1; 8 bases map to TRBD1. The germline V gene has CDR1 DFQATT and CDR2 SNEGSKA (reference sequence). The trim removed 5 bases at V and 11 bases at J, leaving 16 bases unmatched. The CDR3 is made up of 14 amino acids. CDR3 sequence (DNA): TGCAGTGCTTTCCTGCGGCAGGGGGCGATTATGGCTTTCTTT. It yields the protein CSAFLRQGAIMAFF.

This clonotype was observed many times. The rearrangement links TRBV20-1 to TRBJ2-1; no clear D. The CDR3 sequence is 15 residues long. Trimming stripped 1 base from V and 2 bases from J, with 12 bases between. Germline V gene lookup returns CDR1 DFQATT and CDR2 SNEGSKA (reference sequence). The CDR3 reads CSARGGQATYNEQFF. In nucleotides, the CDR3 is TGCAGTGCTAGAGGTGGGCAGGCTACCTACAATGAGCAGTTCTTC.

This clonotype was found many times. This chain connects TRBV29-1 to TRBJ2-5; a possible D gene is TRBD2 (6 bases). Trimming stripped 3 bases from V and 3 bases from J, with 11 bases between. The CDR3 consists of 13 residues. CDR1 and CDR2 (germline): SQVTM, ANQGSEA. The CDR3 sequence is CSVDWGRKETQYF. The CDR3 nucleotides are TGCAGCGTTGATTGGGGGAGGAAAGAGACCCAGTACTTC.

This clonotype was seen at least ten times. This rearrangement joins TRBV12-3 or TRBV12-4 to TRBJ2-1; unclear D gene. CDR3 size: 16 residues. Trimming cost V 3 bases and J 3 bases, with 15 bases left between them. Here the CDR3 reads CASSLGPPTNYNEQFF. The CDR3 coding sequence is TGTGCCAGCAGTTTGGGCCCACCAACCAACTACAATGAGCAGTTCTTC.

This clonotype was counted at least ten times. The chain uses TRBV5-1 and TRBJ2-2; a possible D gene is TRBD1 (6 bases). From germline, CDR1 is SGHRS and CDR2 YFSETQ. V was cut by 5 bases and J by 1 base, with 9 bases left in between. The CDR3 runs 14 residues. CDR3 in amino acids: CASRAGENTGELFF. CDR3 coding DNA: TGCGCCAGCAGGGCAGGGGAGAACACCGGGGAGCTGTTTTTT.

This clonotype was picked up a small number of times. J is TRBJ2-7 and V is TRBV6-1; TRBD2 is a possible D gene (6 bases). CDR1 MNHNS and CDR2 SASEGT come from the germline V gene. This CDR3 has 13 amino acids. The V end was cut by 7 bases, the J end by 7 bases, with 17 bases between. The CDR3 loop is CASTPGPAGEQYF. CDR3 nucleotides: TGTGCCAGCACTCCTGGGCCGGCGGGGGAGCAGTACTTC.